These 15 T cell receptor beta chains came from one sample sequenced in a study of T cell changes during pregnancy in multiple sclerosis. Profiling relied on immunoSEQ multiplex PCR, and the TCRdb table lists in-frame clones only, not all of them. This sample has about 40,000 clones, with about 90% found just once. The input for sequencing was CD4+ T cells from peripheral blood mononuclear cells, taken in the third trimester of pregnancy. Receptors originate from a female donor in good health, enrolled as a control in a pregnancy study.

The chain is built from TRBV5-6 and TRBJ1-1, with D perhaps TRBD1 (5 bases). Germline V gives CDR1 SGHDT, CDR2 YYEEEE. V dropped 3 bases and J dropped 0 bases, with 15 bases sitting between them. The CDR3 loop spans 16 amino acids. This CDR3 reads CASSSRVQGMNTEAFF. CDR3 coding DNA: TGTGCCAGCAGCTCCCGCGTTCAGGGTATGAACACTGAAGCTTTCTTT.

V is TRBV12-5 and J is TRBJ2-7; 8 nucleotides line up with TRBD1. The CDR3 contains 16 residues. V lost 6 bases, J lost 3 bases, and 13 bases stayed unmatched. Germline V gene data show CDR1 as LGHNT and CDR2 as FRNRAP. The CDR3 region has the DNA TGTGCTAGTGGACATCAAACCGGGACAGGTCGCTACGAGCAGTACTTC. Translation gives CASGHQTGTGRYEQYF.

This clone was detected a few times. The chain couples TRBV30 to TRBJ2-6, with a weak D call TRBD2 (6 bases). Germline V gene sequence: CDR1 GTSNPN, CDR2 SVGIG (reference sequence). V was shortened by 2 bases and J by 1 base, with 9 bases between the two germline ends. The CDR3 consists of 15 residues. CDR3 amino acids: CAWSPGGSGANVLTF. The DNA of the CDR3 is TGTGCCTGGAGTCCTGGGGGGTCTGGGGCCAACGTCCTGACTTTC. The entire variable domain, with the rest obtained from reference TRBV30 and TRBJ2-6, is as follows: SQTIHQWPATLVQPVGSPLSLECTVEGTSNPNLYWYRQAAGRGLQLLFYSVGIGQISSEVPQNLSASRPQDRQFILSSKKLLLSDSGFYLCAWSPGGSGANVLTFGAGSRLTVL.

The CDR3 bases are TGTGCCAGCAGTCGGGTTAGCGGCTACGAGCAGTACTTC. It encodes CASSRVSGYEQYF. The rearrangement uses TRBV5-6 and TRBJ2-7; a possible D gene is TRBD2 (6 bases). Trimming stripped 5 bases from V and 3 bases from J, with 12 bases between. CDR1 and CDR2 from the germline V gene are SGHDT and YYEEEE. The CDR3 totals 13 residues.

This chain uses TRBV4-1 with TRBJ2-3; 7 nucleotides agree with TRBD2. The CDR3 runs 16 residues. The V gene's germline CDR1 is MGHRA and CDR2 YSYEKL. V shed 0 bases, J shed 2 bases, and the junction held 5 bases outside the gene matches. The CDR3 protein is CASSQDRGEVTDTQYF. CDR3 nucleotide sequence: TGCGCCAGCAGCCAAGATCGGGGGGAGGTCACAGATACGCAGTATTTT.

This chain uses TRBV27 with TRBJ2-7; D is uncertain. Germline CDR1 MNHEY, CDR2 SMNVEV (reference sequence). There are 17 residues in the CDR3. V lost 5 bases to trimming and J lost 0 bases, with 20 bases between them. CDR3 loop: CASSPILQFSSSYEQYF. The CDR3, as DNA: TGTGCCAGCAGTCCTATCCTACAGTTTTCGAGCTCCTACGAGCAGTACTTC.

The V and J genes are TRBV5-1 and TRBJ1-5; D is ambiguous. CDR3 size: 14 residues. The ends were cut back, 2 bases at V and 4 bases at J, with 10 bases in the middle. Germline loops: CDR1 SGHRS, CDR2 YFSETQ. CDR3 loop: CASSFGSPNQPQHF. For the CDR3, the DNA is TGCGCCAGCAGCTTCGGGTCACCGAATCAGCCCCAGCATTTT.

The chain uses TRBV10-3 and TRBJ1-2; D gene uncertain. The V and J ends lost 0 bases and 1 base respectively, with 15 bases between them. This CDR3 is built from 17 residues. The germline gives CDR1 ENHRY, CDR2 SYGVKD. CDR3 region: CAISESSLARGNYGYTF. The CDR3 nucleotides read TGTGCCATCAGTGAGTCAAGTTTAGCCCGAGGTAACTATGGCTACACCTTC.

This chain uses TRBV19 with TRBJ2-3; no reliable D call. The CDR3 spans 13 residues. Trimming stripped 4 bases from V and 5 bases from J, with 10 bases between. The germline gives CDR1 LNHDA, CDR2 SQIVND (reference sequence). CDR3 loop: CASSRSTRDTQYF. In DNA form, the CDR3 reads TGTGCCAGTAGTAGGAGTACGAGAGATACGCAGTATTTT.

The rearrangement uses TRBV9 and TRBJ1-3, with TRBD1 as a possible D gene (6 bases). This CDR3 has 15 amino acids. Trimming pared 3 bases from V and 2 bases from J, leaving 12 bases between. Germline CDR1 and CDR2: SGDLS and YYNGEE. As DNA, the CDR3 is TGTGCCAGCAGCGCCAGGGGAGACCCTGGAAACACCATATATTTT. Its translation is CASSARGDPGNTIYF.

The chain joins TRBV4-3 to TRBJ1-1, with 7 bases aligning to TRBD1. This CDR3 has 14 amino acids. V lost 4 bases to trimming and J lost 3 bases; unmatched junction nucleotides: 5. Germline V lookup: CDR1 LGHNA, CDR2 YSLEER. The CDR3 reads CASSRKTGYTEAFF. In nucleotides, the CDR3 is TGCGCCAGCAGCCGAAAGACAGGGTACACTGAAGCTTTCTTT.

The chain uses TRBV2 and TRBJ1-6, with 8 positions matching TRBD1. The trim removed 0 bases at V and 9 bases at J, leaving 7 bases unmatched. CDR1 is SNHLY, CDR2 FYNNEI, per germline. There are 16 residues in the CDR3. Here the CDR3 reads CASSEAGQGRLSPLHF. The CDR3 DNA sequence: TGTGCCAGCAGTGAAGCAGGACAGGGAAGACTTTCACCCCTCCACTTT.

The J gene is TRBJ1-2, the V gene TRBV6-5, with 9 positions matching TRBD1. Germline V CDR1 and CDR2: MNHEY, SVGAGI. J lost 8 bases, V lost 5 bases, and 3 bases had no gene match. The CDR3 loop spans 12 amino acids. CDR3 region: CASSEDRGGYTF. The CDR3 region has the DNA TGTGCCAGCAGTGAGGACAGGGGCGGCTACACCTTC.

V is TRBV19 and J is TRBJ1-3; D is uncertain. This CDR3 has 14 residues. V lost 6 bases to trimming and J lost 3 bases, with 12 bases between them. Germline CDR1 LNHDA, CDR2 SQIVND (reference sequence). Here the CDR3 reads CASSTGIYGNTIYF. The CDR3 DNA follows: TGTGCCAGTAGCACCGGGATCTATGGAAACACCATATATTTT.

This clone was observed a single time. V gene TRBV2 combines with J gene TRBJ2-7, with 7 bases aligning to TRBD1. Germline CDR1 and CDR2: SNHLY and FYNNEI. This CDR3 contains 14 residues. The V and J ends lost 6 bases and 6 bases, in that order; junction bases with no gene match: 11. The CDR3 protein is CASSVRTGLSEQYF. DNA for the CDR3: TGTGCCAGCAGCGTTAGGACAGGACTCTCCGAGCAGTACTTC.